The clone carrying this TCR beta chain was seen ten or more times. As yet, its antigen is unknown. In TCRdb, the 5' RACE reads were re-called with MiXCR into one record per CDR3 protein. The data hold some 130,000 distinct CDR3 sequences, with 11% observed a single time. This CDR3 spans 15 amino acids. From germline, CDR1 is MNHEY and CDR2 SMNVEV (reference sequence). The ends lost 8 bases at V and 8 bases at J; junction bases unmatched: 13. The data derive from a study of CD8 T cells in ankylosing spondylitis. General observations from the study: Certain motif variants had earlier been reported in reactive arthritis synovial fluid and blood. For ankylosing spondylitis blood, a TCR beta motif of fewer than 10 highly homologous variants appeared characteristic.

What was sequenced was blood, either unsorted or a sorted T cell fraction (not recorded which). This receptor was obtained from a female donor with ankylosing spondylitis or in good health (not recorded which). The chain couples TRBV27 to TRBJ2-2, with TRBD1 identical over 8 bases. The CDR3 DNA is TGTGCCAGCCTCATGGCCCGACAGGGGTTGGGGGAGCTGTTTTTT. Translation: CASLMARQGLGELFF.